The following is a T cell receptor beta chain sequence with its context. This sample is part of a study of healthy donors' naive CD4 and CD8 T cells. A linear amplification protocol produced the TCR libraries from around 500 ng of total RNA. In TCRdb, the reads were re-called with MiXCR into one record per CDR3 protein. Among around 180,000 distinct CDR3 sequences listed, 74% were seen once. Germline CDR1 KGHDR, CDR2 SFDVKD. CDR3 length: 16 residues. Trimming removed 3 bases from V and 5 bases from J; junction bases left unmatched: 10. The rearrangement links TRBV24-1 to TRBJ2-5, with 8 bases identical to TRBD2. Sequenced material: naive CD4+ and CD8+ T cells sorted from blood, pooled from several donors. The sequence derives from a pool of human donors in good health; the sample pools cells from several healthy donors. CDR3 in amino acids: CATSDPRTSSGETQYF. The DNA for the CDR3 is TGTGCCACCAGTGATCCCCGGACTAGCTCTGGGGAGACCCAGTACTTC.